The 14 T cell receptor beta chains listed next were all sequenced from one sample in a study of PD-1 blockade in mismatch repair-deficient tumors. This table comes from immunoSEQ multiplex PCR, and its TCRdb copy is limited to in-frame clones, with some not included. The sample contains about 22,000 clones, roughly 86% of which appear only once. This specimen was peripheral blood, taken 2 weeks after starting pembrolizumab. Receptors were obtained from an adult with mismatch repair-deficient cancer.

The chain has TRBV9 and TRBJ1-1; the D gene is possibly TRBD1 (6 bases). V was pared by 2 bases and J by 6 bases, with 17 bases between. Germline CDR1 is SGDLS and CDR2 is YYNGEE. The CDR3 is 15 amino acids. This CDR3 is CASSVGGQAGAEAFF. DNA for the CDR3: TGTGCCAGCAGCGTGGGGGGGCAGGCGGGCGCTGAAGCTTTCTTT.

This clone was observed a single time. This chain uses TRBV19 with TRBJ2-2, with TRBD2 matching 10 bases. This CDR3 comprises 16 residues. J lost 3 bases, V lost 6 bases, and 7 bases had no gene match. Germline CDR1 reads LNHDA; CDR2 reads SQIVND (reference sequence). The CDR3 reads CASRPLAGVHTGELFF. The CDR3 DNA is TGTGCCAGTAGACCTCTAGCGGGAGTTCACACCGGGGAGCTGTTTTTT.

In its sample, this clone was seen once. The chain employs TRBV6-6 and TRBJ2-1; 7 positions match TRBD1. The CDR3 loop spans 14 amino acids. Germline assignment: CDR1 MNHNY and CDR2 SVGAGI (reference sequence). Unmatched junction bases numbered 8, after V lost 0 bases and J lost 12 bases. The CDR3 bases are TGTGCCAGCAGTTACTCTGACGAATCAGGGGGGCAGTTCTTC. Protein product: CASSYSDESGGQFF.

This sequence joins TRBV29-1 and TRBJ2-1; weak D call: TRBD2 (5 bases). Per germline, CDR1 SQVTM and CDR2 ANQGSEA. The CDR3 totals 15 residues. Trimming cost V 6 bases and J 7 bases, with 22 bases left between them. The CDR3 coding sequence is TGCAGCGTGCCGTCGAGGCTAGCCCCTGGGAATGAGCAGTTCTTC. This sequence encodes CSVPSRLAPGNEQFF.

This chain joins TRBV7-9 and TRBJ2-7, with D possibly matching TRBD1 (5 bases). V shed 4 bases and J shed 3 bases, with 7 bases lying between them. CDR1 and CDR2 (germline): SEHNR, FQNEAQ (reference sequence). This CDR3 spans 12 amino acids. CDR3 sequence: CASSYDSYEQYF. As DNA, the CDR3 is TGTGCCAGCAGCTACGACAGCTACGAGCAGTACTTC.

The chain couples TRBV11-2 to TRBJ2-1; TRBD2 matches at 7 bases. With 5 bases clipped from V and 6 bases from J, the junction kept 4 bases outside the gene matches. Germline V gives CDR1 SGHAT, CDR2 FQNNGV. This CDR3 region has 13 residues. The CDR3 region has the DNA TGTGCCAGCAGCCGGGAGGTGGGCAATGAGCAGTTCTTC. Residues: CASSREVGNEQFF. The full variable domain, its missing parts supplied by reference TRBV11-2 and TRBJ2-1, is EAGVAQSPRYKIIEKRQSVAFWCNPISGHATLYWYQQILGQGPKLLIQFQNNGVVDDSQLPKDRFSAERLKGVDSTLKIQPAKLEDSAVYLCASSREVGNEQFFGPGTRLTVL.

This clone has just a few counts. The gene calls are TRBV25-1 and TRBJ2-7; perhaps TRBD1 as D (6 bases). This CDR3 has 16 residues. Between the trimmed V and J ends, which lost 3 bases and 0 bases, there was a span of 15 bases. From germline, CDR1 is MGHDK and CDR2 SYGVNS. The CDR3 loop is CASSDPQGWDSYEQYF. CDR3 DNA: TGTGCCAGCAGTGACCCACAGGGCTGGGACTCCTACGAGCAGTACTTC.

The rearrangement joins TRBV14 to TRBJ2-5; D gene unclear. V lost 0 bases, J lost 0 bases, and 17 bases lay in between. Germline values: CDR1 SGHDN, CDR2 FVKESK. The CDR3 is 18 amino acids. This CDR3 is CASSQEGMEHPYQETQYF. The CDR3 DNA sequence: TGTGCCAGCAGCCAAGAAGGGATGGAGCACCCGTACCAAGAGACCCAGTACTTC. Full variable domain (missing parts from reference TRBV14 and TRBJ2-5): EAGVTQFPSHSVIEKGQTVTLRCDPISGHDNLYWYRRVMGKEIKFLLHFVKESKQDESGMPNNRFLAERTGGTYSTLKVQPAELEDSGVYFCASSQEGMEHPYQETQYFGPGTRLLVL.

Here the CDR3 reads CASSSPSSNTEAFF. The CDR3, as DNA: TGTGCCAGCAGCTCTCCTTCTTCGAACACTGAAGCTTTCTTT. The chain couples TRBV11-1 to TRBJ1-1; D remains unclear. The germline CDR1 and CDR2 sequences are SGHAT and FQDESV (reference sequence). CDR3 length equals 14 residues. Trimming removed 4 bases at V and 1 base at J, with 10 bases between. Looking up the rest from reference TRBV11-1 and TRBJ1-1 gives the full variable domain: EAEVAQSPRYKITEKSQAVAFWCDPISGHATLYWYRQILGQGPELLVQFQDESVVDDSQLPKDRFSAERLKGVDSTLKIQPAELGDSAMYLCASSSPSSNTEAFFGQGTRLTVV.

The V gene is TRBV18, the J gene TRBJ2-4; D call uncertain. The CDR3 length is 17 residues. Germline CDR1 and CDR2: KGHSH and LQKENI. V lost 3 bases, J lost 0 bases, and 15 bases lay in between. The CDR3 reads CASSPDKEPLAKNIQYF. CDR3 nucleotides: TGTGCCAGCTCACCCGATAAGGAGCCGTTAGCCAAAAACATTCAGTACTTC.

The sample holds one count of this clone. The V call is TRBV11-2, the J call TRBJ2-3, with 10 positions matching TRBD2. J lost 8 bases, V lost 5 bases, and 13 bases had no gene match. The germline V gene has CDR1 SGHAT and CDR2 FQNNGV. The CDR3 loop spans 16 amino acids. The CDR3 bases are TGTGCCAGCAGCCCTTTGGCTAGCGGGAGAAAGGGTACGCAGTATTTT. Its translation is CASSPLASGRKGTQYF.

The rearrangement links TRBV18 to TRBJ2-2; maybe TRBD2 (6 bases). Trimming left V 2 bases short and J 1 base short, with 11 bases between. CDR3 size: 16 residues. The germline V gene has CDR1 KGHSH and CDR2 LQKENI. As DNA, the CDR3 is TGTGCCAGCTCACCATCTAGTAGCGGGAACACCGGGGAGCTGTTTTTT. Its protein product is CASSPSSSGNTGELFF.

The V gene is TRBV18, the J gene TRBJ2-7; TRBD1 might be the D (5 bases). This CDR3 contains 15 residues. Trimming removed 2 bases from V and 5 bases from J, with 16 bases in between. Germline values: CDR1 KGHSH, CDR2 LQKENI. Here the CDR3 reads CASSPNQGPFNEQYF. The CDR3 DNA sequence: TGTGCCAGCTCACCAAACCAGGGCCCTTTCAACGAGCAGTACTTC. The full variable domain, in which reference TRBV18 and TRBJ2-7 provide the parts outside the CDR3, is NAGVMQNPRHLVRRRGQEARLRCSPMKGHSHVYWYRQLPEEGLKFMVYLQKENIIDESGMPKERFSAEFPKEGPSILRIQQVVRGDSAAYFCASSPNQGPFNEQYFGPGTRLTVT.

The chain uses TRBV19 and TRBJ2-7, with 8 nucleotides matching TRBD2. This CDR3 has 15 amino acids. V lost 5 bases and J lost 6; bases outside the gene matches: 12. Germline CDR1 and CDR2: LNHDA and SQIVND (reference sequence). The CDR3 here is CASSEPGLELVEQYF. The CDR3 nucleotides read TGTGCCAGTAGTGAACCGGGACTAGAACTGGTCGAGCAGTACTTC.